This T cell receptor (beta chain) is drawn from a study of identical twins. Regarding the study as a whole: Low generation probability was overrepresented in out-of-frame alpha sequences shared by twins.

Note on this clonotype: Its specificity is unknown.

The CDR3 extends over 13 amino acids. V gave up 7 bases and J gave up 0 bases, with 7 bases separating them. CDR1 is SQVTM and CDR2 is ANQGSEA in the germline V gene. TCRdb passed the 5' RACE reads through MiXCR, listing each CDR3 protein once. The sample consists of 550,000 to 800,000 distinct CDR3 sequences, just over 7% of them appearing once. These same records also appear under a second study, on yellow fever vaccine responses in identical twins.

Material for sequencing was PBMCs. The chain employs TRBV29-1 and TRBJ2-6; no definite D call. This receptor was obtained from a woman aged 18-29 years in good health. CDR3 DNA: TGCAGCGCGCGGAGCTCTGGGGCCAACGTCCTGACTTTC. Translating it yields CSARSSGANVLTF.